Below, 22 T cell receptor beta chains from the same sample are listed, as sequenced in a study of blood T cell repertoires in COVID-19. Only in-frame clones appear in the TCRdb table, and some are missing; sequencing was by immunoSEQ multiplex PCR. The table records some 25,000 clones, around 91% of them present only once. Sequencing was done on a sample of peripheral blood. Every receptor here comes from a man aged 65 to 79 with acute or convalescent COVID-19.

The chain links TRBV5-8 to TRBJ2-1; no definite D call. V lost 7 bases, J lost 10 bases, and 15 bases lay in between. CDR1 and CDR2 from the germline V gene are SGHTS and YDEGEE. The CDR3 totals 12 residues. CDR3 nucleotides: TGTGCCAGCTACTACCCCTTAGGCGAGCAGTTCTTC. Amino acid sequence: CASYYPLGEQFF.

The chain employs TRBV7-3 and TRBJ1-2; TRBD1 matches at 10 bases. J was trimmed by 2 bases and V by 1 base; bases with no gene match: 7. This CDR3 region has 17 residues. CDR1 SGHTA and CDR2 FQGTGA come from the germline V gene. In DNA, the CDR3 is TGTGCCAGCAGCTTAAACCCCGGGACAGGGGACAACTATGGCTACACCTTC. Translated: CASSLNPGTGDNYGYTF.

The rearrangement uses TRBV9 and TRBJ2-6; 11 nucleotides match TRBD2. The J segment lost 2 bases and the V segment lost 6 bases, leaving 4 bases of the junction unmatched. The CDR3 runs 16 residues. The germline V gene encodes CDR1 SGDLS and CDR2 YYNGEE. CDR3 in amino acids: CASTTSGSPGANVLTF. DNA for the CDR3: TGTGCCAGCACTACTAGCGGGAGTCCTGGGGCCAACGTCCTGACTTTC.

As DNA, the CDR3 is TGTGCCAGCATTAAACAGGCTCCGATAACCTACGAGCAGTACTTC. This gives the protein CASIKQAPITYEQYF. The gene calls are TRBV2 and TRBJ2-7; possibly TRBD1 for D (5 bases). CDR1 and CDR2 from the germline V gene are SNHLY and FYNNEI. V lost 7 bases, J lost 2 bases, and 18 bases lay in between. The CDR3 extends over 15 amino acids.

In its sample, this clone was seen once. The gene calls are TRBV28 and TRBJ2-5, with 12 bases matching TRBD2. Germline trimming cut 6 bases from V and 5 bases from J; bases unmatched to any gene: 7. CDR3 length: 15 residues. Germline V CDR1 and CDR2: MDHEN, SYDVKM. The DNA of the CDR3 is TGTGCCAGCAGCTTCCCGACTAGCGGGAGTGAGACCCAGTACTTC. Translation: CASSFPTSGSETQYF.

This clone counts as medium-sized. CDR3: CASSPGQIYEQYF. The CDR3 bases are TGTGCCAGCAGCCCGGGACAGATCTACGAGCAGTACTTC. The rearrangement links TRBV12-3 or TRBV12-4 to TRBJ2-7; 7 bases are a match to TRBD1. CDR3 length: 13 residues. V lost 6 bases to trimming and J lost 3 bases; unmatched junction nucleotides: 5.

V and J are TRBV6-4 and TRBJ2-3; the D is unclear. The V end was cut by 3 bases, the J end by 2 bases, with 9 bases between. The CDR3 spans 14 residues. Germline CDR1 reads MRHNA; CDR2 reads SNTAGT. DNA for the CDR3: TGTGCCAGCAGTGATATCCCTATCACAGATACGCAGTATTTT. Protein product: CASSDIPITDTQYF.

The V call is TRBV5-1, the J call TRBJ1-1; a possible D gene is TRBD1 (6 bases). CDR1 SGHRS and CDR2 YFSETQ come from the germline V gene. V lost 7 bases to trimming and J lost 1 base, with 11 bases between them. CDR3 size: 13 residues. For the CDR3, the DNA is TGCGCCAGCCAGGGGCAGGAGAACACTGAAGCTTTCTTT. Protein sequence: CASQGQENTEAFF.

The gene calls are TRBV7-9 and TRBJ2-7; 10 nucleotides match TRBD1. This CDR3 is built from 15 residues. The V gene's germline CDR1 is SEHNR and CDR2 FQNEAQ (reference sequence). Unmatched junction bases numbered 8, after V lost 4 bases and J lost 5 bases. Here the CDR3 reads CASSSGTGDNHEQYF. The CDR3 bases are TGTGCCAGCAGCTCAGGGACAGGGGATAACCACGAGCAGTACTTC. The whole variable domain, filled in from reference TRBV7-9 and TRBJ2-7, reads DTGVSQNPRHKITKRGQNVTFRCDPISEHNRLYWYRQTLGQGPEFLTYFQNEAQLEKSRLLSDRFSAERPKGSFSTLEIQRTEQGDSAMYLCASSSGTGDNHEQYFGPGTRLTVT.

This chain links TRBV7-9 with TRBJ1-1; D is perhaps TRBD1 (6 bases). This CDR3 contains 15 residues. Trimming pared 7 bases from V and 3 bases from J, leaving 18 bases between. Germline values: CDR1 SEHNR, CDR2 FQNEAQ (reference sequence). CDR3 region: CASNRLMGAHTEAFF. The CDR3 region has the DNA TGTGCCAGCAACCGCTTGATGGGGGCCCACACTGAAGCTTTCTTT.

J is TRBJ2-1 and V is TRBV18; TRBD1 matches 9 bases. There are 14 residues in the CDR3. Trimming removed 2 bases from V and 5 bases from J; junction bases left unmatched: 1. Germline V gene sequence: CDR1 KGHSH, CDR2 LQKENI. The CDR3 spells CASSPRTGDNEQFF. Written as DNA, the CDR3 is TGTGCCAGCTCACCAAGGACAGGGGACAATGAGCAGTTCTTC.

CDR3 nucleotide sequence: TGTGCCAGCAGTTGGAGGAGGAACACTGAAGCTTTCTTT. Translating it yields CASSWRRNTEAFF. The rearrangement joins TRBV2 to TRBJ1-1; no definite D call. This CDR3 is built from 13 residues. V was shortened by 5 bases and J by 1 base, with 8 bases between the two germline ends. Germline V lookup: CDR1 SNHLY, CDR2 FYNNEI.

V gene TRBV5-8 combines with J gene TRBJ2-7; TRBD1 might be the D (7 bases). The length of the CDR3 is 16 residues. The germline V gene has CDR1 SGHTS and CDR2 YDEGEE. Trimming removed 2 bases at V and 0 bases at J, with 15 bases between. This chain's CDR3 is CASSFLRDSSSYEQYF. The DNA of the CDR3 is TGTGCCAGCAGCTTCCTGCGGGACAGCAGCTCCTACGAGCAGTACTTC. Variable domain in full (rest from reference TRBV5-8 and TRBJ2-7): EAGVTQSPTHLIKTRGQQATLRCSPISGHTSVYWYQQALGLGLQFLLWYDEGEERNRGNFPPRFSGRQFPNYSSELNVNALELEDSALYLCASSFLRDSSSYEQYFGPGTRLTVT.

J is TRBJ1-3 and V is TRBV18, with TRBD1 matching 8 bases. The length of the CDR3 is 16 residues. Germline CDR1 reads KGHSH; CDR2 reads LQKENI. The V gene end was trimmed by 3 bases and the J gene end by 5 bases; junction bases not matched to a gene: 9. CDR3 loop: CASSPLIPGGRNTIYF. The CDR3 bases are TGTGCCAGCTCACCCCTCATACCAGGGGGCCGAAACACCATATATTTT.

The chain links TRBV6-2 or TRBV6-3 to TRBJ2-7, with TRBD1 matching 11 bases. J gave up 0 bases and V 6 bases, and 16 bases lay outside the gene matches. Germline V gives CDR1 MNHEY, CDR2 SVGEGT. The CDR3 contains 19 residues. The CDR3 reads CASSSRGQGALPSSYEQYF. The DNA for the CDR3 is TGTGCCAGCAGCTCCCGAGGACAGGGGGCTTTGCCCAGCTCCTACGAGCAGTACTTC.

CDR3 amino acids: CASSPPMGTGSGHEQFF. The CDR3 nucleotides read TGTGCCAGCTCACCACCGATGGGGACAGGGTCCGGCCATGAGCAGTTCTTC. This rearrangement joins TRBV18 to TRBJ2-1; TRBD1 matches at 9 bases. There are 17 residues in the CDR3. Germline V gene lookup returns CDR1 KGHSH and CDR2 LQKENI. V dropped 0 bases and J dropped 8; count of bases not matched to a gene: 11.

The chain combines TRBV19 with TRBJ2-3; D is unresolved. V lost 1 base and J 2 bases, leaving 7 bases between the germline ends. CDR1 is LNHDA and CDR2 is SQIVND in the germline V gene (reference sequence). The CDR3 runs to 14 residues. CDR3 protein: CASSIVADTDTQYF. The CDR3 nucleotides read TGTGCCAGTAGTATAGTGGCGGACACAGATACGCAGTATTTT.

CDR3 sequence (DNA): TGTGCCAGCAGCCGGACTAGCGGGAGACTCGCTACCCCGAGAGGGCTCGGGTACGAGCAGTACTTC. It translates to CASSRTSGRLATPRGLGYEQYF. V gene TRBV12-1 combines with J gene TRBJ2-7; TRBD2, the D gene given by the table, was not confirmed from the DNA. TRBV12-1 is a documented pseudogene. This CDR3 contains 22 residues.

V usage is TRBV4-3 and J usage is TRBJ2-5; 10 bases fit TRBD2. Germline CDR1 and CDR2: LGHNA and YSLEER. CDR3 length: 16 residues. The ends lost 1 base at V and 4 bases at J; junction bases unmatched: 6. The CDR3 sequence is CASSQVPAGGGETQYF. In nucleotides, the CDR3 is TGCGCCAGCAGCCAAGTACCAGCGGGAGGGGGAGAGACCCAGTACTTC.

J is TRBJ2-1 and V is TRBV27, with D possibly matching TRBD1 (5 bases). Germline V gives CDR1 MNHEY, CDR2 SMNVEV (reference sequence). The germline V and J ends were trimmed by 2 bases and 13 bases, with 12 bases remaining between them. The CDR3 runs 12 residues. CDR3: CASSLQGSGQFF. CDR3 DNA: TGTGCCAGCAGTTTACAGGGCAGTGGCCAGTTCTTC.

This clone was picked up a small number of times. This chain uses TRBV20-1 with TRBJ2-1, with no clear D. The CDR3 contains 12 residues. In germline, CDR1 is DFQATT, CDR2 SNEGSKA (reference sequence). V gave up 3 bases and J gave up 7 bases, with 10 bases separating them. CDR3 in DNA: TGCAGTGCTAGTCTGCAGGAAAATGAGCAGTTCTTC. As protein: CSASLQENEQFF.

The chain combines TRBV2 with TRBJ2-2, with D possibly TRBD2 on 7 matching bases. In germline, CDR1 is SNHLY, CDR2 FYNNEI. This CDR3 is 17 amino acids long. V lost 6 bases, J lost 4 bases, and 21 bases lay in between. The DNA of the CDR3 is TGTGCCAGCAGAGGGGGGGACGGGAGAACCCTCACCGGGGAGCTGTTTTTT. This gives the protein CASRGGDGRTLTGELFF.